This T cell receptor (beta chain) emerged from a study of blood T cell repertoires in COVID-19 (dated by TCRdb to the early 2020s). At the level of the whole study: The collaborator samples originated in the United States, Italy and Spain and spanned the acute and convalescent phases of COVID-19. The material from the prospective study consisted of cDNA or gDNA derived from T cells, B-cell-depleted T cells, or PBMCs. The dataset comprised deeply sampled blood TCRbeta repertoires from subjects exposed to, actively infected with, or recovered from COVID-19. The repertoires were released in a freely available public database intended as a resource for research on the immune response to SARS-CoV-2. Samples were obtained from the ongoing ImmuneRACE study (first 160 participants) and from 1,000 to 1,500 subjects provided by 6 global collaborators. Sample metadata almost always included a de-identified subject ID, COVID-19 status, age in years and sex. Where available, HLA class I and class II types were obtained from metadata supplied by the sample provider rather than from assay-based typing.

The paper as a whole reports these results and caveats: Clinical and demographic metadata were provided uncurated, with the amount varying by source and participant.

Remarks on this clone: Its antigen is still unknown. Per-nucleotide qualities are absent, and no much larger clonotype sits a single base away.

TCRbeta CDR3 regions were amplified from genomic DNA using the immunoSEQ Assay, a bias-controlled multiplex PCR. In the paper's pipeline: Within the assay, amplification of reference gene primers was used to estimate how many nucleated cells each sample contained. Sequence reads were collapsed and filtered to measure the absolute abundance of every unique TCRbeta CDR3 rearrangement. For each sample, productive Simpson clonality was calculated by taking the square root of Simpson's diversity index across productive rearrangements. TCRdb limited this immuneACCESS table to in-frame rearrangements with V and J called. A share of clones is missing; checked studies link under half to unresolved V genes, and the rest is unexplained. That table furnishes V, J and clone size, whereas the DNA furnished D and trimming. The sample has some 300,000 clones on record, around nine tenths of them singletons. The biggest ten clones account for less than 3.5% of the sample.

The germline V gene sets CDR1 to MNHEY and CDR2 to SVGAGI. From the cysteine up to the phenylalanine, the CDR3 has a length of 13 residues. The CDR3 DNA has 39 bases and is translated from base 1. Trimming at the junction amounts to 7 bases on V and 6 bases on J, and the germline ends lie 15 bases apart. Enrolling through a virtual design, the prospective study's participants ranged in age from roughly 18 to 95 years and lived across more than 20 United States geographic areas. Cohort assignment in the prospective study relied on participant-reported clinical history from a screening survey and a study questionnaire. A participant counted as exposed if, within 2 weeks of entering the study, that participant had been in contact with someone who had a PCR-confirmed or clinician-diagnosed COVID-19 case. In the prospective study, whole blood, serum and a nasopharyngeal or oropharyngeal swab were collected from each participant by mobile phlebotomists. Prospective study participants could optionally give additional blood draws and questionnaires over an approximately two-month period. Blood samples from the prospective study were shipped frozen or at room temperature prior to DNA extraction.

The origin of this receptor is a woman in her fifties or sixties who had been exposed to COVID-19. The sample comprised PBMCs or T cells enriched from blood (not recorded which). The chain uses TRBV6-5 and TRBJ1-1; TRBD1 is possibly the D segment (6 matching bases). The CDR3 reads CASIKGGRSEAFF. At the DNA level, the sequence is TGTGCCAGCATTAAGGGGGGGCGGTCTGAAGCTTTCTTT.